This T cell receptor beta chain was captured by sequencing in a study of T cell responses to AZD1222 COVID-19 vaccine. TCRdb keeps only in-frame clones here, not all; method: immunoSEQ multiplex PCR. Among approximately 120,000 clones listed, roughly nine tenths were seen once. Regarding the study as a whole: An increase in Spike-specific TCR breadth and depth was observed after two AZD1222 doses. Donors were largely white British and mainly female; clonal diversity was possibly underestimated. Of spike-specific TCRs, nearly half reportedly target regions left unmutated in variants. Repertoire sampling happened only post peak T cell response.

V was clipped by 7 bases and J by 4 bases; unmatched bases: 8. The CDR3 is 16 amino acids. CDR1 is MDHEN and CDR2 is SYDVKM in the germline V gene. As regards this clone: Its antigen is not known.

The sequenced sample was peripheral blood, obtained on day 0 of AZD1222 vaccination. The chain joins TRBV28 to TRBJ2-5; 14 bases line up with TRBD2. This sequence was found in an adult in good health. This chain's CDR3 is CASKMGLAGVSETQYF. CDR3 DNA sequence: TGTGCCAGCAAAATGGGACTAGCGGGAGTTTCAGAGACCCAGTACTTC.